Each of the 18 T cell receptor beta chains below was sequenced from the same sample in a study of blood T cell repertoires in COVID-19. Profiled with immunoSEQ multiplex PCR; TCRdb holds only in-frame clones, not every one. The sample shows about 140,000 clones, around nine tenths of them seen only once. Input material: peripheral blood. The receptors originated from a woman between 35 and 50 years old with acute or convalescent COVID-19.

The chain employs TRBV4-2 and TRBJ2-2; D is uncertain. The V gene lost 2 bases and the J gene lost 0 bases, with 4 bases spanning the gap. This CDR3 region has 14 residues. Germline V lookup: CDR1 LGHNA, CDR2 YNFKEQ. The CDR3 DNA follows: TGTGCCAGCAGCCAACTAACGAACACCGGGGAGCTGTTTTTT. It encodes CASSQLTNTGELFF.

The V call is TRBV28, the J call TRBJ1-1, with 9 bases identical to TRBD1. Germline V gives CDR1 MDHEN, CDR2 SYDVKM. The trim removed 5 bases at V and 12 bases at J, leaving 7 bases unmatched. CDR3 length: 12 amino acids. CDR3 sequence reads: CASSPGQGSSFF. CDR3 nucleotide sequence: TGTGCCAGCAGTCCCGGACAGGGGTCCTCTTTCTTT.

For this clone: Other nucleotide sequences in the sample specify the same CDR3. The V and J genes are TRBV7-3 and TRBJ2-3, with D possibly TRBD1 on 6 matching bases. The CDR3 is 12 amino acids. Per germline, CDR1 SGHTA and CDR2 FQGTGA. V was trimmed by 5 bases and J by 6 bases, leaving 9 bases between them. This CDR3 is CASSQQGDTQYF. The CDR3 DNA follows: TGTGCCAGCAGCCAACAGGGTGATACGCAGTATTTT.

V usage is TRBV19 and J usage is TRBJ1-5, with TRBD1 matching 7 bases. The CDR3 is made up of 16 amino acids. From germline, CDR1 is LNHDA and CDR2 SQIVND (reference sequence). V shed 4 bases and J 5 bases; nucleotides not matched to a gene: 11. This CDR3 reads CASSKARQGIDQPQHF. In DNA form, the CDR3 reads TGTGCCAGTAGTAAGGCCAGACAGGGCATCGATCAGCCCCAGCATTTT.

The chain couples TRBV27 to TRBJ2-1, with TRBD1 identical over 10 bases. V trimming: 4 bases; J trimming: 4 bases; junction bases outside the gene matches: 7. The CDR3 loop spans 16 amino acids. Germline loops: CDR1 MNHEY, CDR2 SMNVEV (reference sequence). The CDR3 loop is CASSSTGTGAYNEQFF. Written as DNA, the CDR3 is TGTGCCAGCAGTTCCACCGGGACAGGGGCGTACAATGAGCAGTTCTTC.

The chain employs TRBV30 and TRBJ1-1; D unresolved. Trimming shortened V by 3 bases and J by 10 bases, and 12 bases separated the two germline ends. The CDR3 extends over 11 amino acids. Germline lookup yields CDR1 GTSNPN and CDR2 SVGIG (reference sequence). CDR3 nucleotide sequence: TGTGCCTGGAGCCTACCTAGTACAGCTTTCTTT. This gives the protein CAWSLPSTAFF.

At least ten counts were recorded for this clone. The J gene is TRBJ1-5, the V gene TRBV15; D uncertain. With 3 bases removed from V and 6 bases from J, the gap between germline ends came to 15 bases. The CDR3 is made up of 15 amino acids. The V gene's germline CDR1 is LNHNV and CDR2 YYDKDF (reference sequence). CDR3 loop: CATSREVGMPQPQHF. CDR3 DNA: TGTGCCACCAGCAGGGAGGTGGGGATGCCTCAGCCCCAGCATTTT.

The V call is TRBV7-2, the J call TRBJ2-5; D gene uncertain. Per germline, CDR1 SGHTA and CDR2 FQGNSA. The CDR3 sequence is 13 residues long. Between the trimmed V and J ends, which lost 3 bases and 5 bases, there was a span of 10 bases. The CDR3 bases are TGTGCCAGCAGCTTCCCTACCCGGGAGACCCAGTACTTC. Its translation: CASSFPTRETQYF.

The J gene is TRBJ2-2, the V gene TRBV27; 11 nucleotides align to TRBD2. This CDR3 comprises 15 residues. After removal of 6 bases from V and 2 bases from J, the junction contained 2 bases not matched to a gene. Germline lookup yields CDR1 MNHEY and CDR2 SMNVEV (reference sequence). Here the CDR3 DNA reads TGTGCCAGCAGGCTAGCGGGGGGAAACACCGGGGAGCTGTTTTTT. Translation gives CASRLAGGNTGELFF.

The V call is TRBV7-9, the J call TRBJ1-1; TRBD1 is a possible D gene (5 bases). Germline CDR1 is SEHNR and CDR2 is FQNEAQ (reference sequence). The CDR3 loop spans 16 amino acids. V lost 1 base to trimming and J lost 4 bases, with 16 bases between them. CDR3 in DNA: TGTGCCAGCAGCTTAGACTTTCCAGGGCCCGGCACTGAAGCTTTCTTT. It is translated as CASSLDFPGPGTEAFF.

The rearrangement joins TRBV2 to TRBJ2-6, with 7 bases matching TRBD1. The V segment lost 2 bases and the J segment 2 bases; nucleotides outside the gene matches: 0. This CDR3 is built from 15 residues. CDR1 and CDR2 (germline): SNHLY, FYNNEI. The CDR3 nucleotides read TGTGCCAGCAGTGAACAGGGGGCTGGGGCCAACGTCCTGACTTTC. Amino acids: CASSEQGAGANVLTF.

The CDR3 sequence: CASSFPGRNTGELFF. For the CDR3, the DNA is TGTGCCAGCAGCTTCCCAGGGCGGAACACCGGGGAGCTGTTTTTT. This chain joins TRBV7-2 and TRBJ2-2; D possibly corresponds to TRBD1 (5 bases). The CDR3 has 15 residues. Trimming pared 3 bases from V and 1 base from J, leaving 9 bases between. Germline V gene sequence: CDR1 SGHTA, CDR2 FQGNSA.

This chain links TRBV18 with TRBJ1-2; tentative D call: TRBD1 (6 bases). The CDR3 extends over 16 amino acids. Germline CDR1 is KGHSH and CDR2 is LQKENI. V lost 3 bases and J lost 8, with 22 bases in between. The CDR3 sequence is CASSPADSAKGWGYTF. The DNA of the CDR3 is TGTGCCAGCTCACCCGCGGACAGCGCCAAAGGGTGGGGCTACACCTTC.

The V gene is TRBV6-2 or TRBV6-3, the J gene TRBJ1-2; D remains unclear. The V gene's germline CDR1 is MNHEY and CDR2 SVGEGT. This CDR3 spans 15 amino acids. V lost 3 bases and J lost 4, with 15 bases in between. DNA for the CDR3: TGTGCCAGCAGTTATGGCGGGCCCCCCGGCTATGGCTACACCTTC. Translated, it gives CASSYGGPPGYGYTF.

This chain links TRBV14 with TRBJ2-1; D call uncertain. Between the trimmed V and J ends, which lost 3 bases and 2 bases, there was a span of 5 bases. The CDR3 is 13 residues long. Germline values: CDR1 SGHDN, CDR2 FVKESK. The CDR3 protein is CASSHTPYNEQFF. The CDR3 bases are TGTGCCAGCAGCCATACTCCCTACAATGAGCAGTTCTTC.

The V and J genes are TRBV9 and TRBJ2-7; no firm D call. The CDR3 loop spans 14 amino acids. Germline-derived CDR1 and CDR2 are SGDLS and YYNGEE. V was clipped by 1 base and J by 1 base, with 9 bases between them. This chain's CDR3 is CASSVSKESYEQYF. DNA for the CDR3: TGTGCCAGCAGCGTATCGAAGGAGTCCTACGAGCAGTACTTC.

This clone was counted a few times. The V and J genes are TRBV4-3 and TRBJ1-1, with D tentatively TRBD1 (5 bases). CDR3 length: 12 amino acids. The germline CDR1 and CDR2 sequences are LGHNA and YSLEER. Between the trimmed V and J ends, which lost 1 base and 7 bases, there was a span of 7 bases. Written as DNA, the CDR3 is TGCGCCAGCAGCCAAGCTAGGGGTGAAGCTTTCTTT. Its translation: CASSQARGEAFF.

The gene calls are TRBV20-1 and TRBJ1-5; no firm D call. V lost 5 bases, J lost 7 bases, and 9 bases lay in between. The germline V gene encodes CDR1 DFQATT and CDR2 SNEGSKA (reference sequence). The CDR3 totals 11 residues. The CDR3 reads CSASGGQPQHF. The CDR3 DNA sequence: TGCAGTGCTTCCGGCGGGCAGCCCCAGCATTTT.